The 29 T cell receptor beta chains reported below all come from one sample, sequenced in a study of blood T cells in healthy people across ages (dated by TCRdb to about 2015). Library preparation employed 5' RACE. Sequencing instrument: Illumina HiSeq 2500. The second PCR ran for roughly 7 to 12 cycles and used a J-beta primer mix along with a sample-barcoded 5' primer. Through fastp at Q25 and MiXCR, TCRdb rebuilt clones from the public reads, retaining in-frame beta chains. CDR3 protein sequences are deduplicated, and each keeps its most common genes and DNA. The sample has 700,000 or so distinct CDR3 sequences on record, around two fifths of them singletons. 30% of the sample rests with the top ten. Sequenced: blood. Source of these receptors: a man aged 80 or over in good health.

This clonotype was counted a few times. The chain carries TRBV10-2 and TRBJ2-5; 10 bases match TRBD1. V dropped 8 bases and J dropped 3; count of bases not matched to a gene: 6. The CDR3 is made up of 14 amino acids. Germline V gene data show CDR1 as WSHSY and CDR2 as SAAADI. The CDR3 region is CASADRGVKETQYF. CDR3 nucleotide sequence: TGCGCCAGCGCGGACAGGGGGGTGAAAGAGACCCAGTACTTC.

The chain joins TRBV11-2 to TRBJ2-1; 9 bases fit TRBD2. The CDR3 extends over 15 amino acids. Germline assignment: CDR1 SGHAT and CDR2 FQNNGV. The trim removed 7 bases at V and 6 bases at J, leaving 10 bases unmatched. The CDR3 loop reads CASNPIAGAFNEQFF. In DNA, the CDR3 is TGTGCCAGCAACCCCATAGCGGGGGCGTTCAATGAGCAGTTCTTC.

This clonotype occurred a few times. The rearrangement joins TRBV12-3 or TRBV12-4 to TRBJ2-1, with TRBD2 matching over 9 bases. The CDR3 runs 16 residues. With 3 bases clipped from V and 5 bases from J, the junction kept 8 bases outside the gene matches. The CDR3 DNA reads as TGTGCCAGCAGTTTCTCTAGCGGGGTGGGCAACAATGAGCAGTTCTTC. Amino acid sequence: CASSFSSGVGNNEQFF.

This rearrangement joins TRBV7-2 to TRBJ2-7; D perhaps matches TRBD1 (5 bases). Deletions cut 5 bases from V and 0 bases from J, with 20 bases between. CDR1 is SGHTA, CDR2 FQGNSA, per germline. This CDR3 spans 17 amino acids. DNA for the CDR3: TGTGCCAGCAGCCAACGTTATACAGGTAACCTCTCCTACGAGCAGTACTTC. Translating gives CASSQRYTGNLSYEQYF. Full variable domain (missing parts from reference TRBV7-2 and TRBJ2-7): GAGVSQSPSNKVTEKGKDVELRCDPISGHTALYWYRQSLGQGLEFLIYFQGNSAPDKSGLPSDRFSAERTGGSVSTLTIQRTQQEDSAVYLCASSQRYTGNLSYEQYFGPGTRLTVT.

This clonotype has only one observation. The rearrangement uses TRBV7-2 and TRBJ2-3; 8 nucleotides line up with TRBD1. The CDR3 contains 15 residues. V dropped 2 bases and J dropped 4; count of bases not matched to a gene: 5. Germline V gene data show CDR1 as SGHTA and CDR2 as FQGNSA. CDR3: CASSLQGAFADTQYF. The CDR3 DNA reads as TGTGCCAGCAGCTTACAGGGGGCTTTCGCAGATACGCAGTATTTT.

This clonotype has a handful of counts. The chain carries TRBV28 and TRBJ1-1; D not certain. V lost 7 bases, J lost 10 bases, and 19 bases lay in between. CDR1 is MDHEN and CDR2 is SYDVKM in the germline V gene. CDR3 length: 13 amino acids. The CDR3 region is CASTRTGRSIAFF. The CDR3 DNA follows: TGTGCCAGCACCCGAACCGGTAGATCAATAGCTTTCTTT.

The V gene is TRBV7-9, the J gene TRBJ2-1; the D gene could be TRBD1 or TRBD2 (7 bases each). The V end was cut by 4 bases, the J end by 1 base, with 17 bases between. This CDR3 has 17 residues. Germline loops: CDR1 SEHNR, CDR2 FQNEAQ (reference sequence). The CDR3 DNA is TGTGCCAGCAGCTCCACTAGGGGGCGGGGGTCCTACAATGAGCAGTTCTTC. The encoded protein is CASSSTRGRGSYNEQFF.

The chain uses TRBV5-1 and TRBJ2-3; D possibly matches TRBD1 or TRBD2 (5 bases each). The CDR3 is made up of 18 amino acids. With 0 bases removed from V and 4 bases from J, the gap between germline ends came to 21 bases. The germline V gene encodes CDR1 SGHRS and CDR2 YFSETQ. CDR3 sequence: CASSLALGTANGPDTQYF. The CDR3 DNA reads as TGCGCCAGCAGCTTGGCCCTCGGGACCGCAAATGGCCCAGATACGCAGTATTTT. Full variable domain (outside the CDR3, taken from reference TRBV5-1 and TRBJ2-3): KAGVTQTPRYLIKTRGQQVTLSCSPISGHRSVSWYQQTPGQGLQFLFEYFSETQRNKGNFPGRFSGRQFSNSRSEMNVSTLELGDSALYLCASSLALGTANGPDTQYFGPGTRLTVL.

V usage is TRBV21-1 and J usage is TRBJ2-1; TRBD1, the D gene given by the table, was not confirmed from the DNA. TRBV21-1 is a recognized pseudogene. The CDR3 totals 13 residues. The CDR3 loop is CASMSRGRNEQFF. CDR3 nucleotides: TGTGCCAGCATGTCGAGGGGTAGGAATGAGCAGTTCTTC.

The chain is built from TRBV5-1 and TRBJ1-2, with 12 bases lining up with TRBD1. The CDR3 loop spans 18 amino acids. Looked up from germline, CDR1 is SGHRS and CDR2 is YFSETQ. After removal of 1 base from V and 3 bases from J, the junction contained 10 bases not matched to a gene. The CDR3 spells CASSLYGTGGAEYYGYTF. The DNA for the CDR3 is TGCGCCAGCAGCTTGTATGGGACAGGGGGCGCGGAATACTATGGCTACACCTTC.

The chain recombines TRBV7-9 with TRBJ2-5; D is undetermined. The CDR3 extends over 14 amino acids. Germline V gives CDR1 SEHNR, CDR2 FQNEAQ (reference sequence). Trimming pared 4 bases from V and 2 bases from J, leaving 11 bases between. The CDR3 loop is CASSYGWAQETQYF. CDR3 nucleotides: TGTGCCAGCAGCTACGGCTGGGCTCAAGAGACCCAGTACTTC.

This chain's CDR3 is CASSPARQRTDTQYF. CDR3 sequence (DNA): TGTGCCAGCAGCCCGGCAAGACAGCGCACAGATACGCAGTATTTT. The chain carries TRBV9 and TRBJ2-3; D might be TRBD1 (5 bases). This CDR3 spans 15 amino acids. Per the germline V gene, CDR1 is SGDLS and CDR2 is YYNGEE. V was trimmed by 4 bases and J by 1 base, leaving 13 bases between them. Full variable domain (rest looked up from reference TRBV9 and TRBJ2-3): DSGVTQTPKHLITATGQRVTLRCSPRSGDLSVYWYQQSLDQGLQFLIQYYNGEERAKGNILERFSAQQFPDLHSELNLSSLELGDSALYFCASSPARQRTDTQYFGPGTRLTVL.

The J gene is TRBJ1-2, the V gene TRBV11-2; possible D gene TRBD1, 6 bases. Germline loops: CDR1 SGHAT, CDR2 FQNNGV. The CDR3 sequence is 16 residues long. Trimming pared 2 bases from V and 1 base from J, leaving 14 bases between. Here the CDR3 reads CASSLSGTGSNYGYTF. In DNA form, the CDR3 reads TGTGCCAGCAGCTTATCTGGAACAGGGAGTAACTATGGCTACACCTTC.

The V gene is TRBV4-2, the J gene TRBJ2-7; TRBD2 agrees at 10 bases. The CDR3 extends over 18 amino acids. V lost 1 base, J lost 4 bases, and 13 bases stayed unmatched. The germline V gene has CDR1 LGHNA and CDR2 YNFKEQ. Here the CDR3 DNA reads TGTGCCAGCAGCCAAGGGAGGGGGGCTAGCGGGAGTCGGTACGAGCAGTACTTC. It encodes CASSQGRGASGSRYEQYF.

The chain carries TRBV6-2 or TRBV6-3 and TRBJ2-2, with no clear D. The V gene's germline CDR1 is MNHEY and CDR2 SVGEGT. The ends were cut back, 6 bases at V and 6 bases at J, with 14 bases in the middle. The CDR3 runs 14 residues. CDR3 loop: CASRRTRAAGELFF. CDR3 DNA sequence: TGTGCCAGCAGGCGAACAAGGGCCGCCGGGGAGCTGTTTTTT.

This rearrangement joins TRBV6-5 to TRBJ2-1; possible D gene TRBD2, 6 bases. Germline V gene lookup returns CDR1 MNHEY and CDR2 SVGAGI. The CDR3 consists of 13 residues. V dropped 8 bases and J dropped 9 bases, with 17 bases sitting between them. For the CDR3, the DNA is TGTGCCAGCGGGAAGACTAGGGTCGGTGAGCAGTTCTTC. Amino acids: CASGKTRVGEQFF.

Remarks on this clonotype: This may stem from a read error, because a much larger clone lies one nucleotide away. The CDR3 DNA follows: TGTGCCAGCAACTTAGAAGGGGGGAACTACAATGAGCAGTTCTTC. This codes for CASNLEGGNYNEQFF. The chain joins TRBV7-9 to TRBJ2-1; D is perhaps TRBD1 or TRBD2 (6 bases each). Germline V lookup: CDR1 SEHNR, CDR2 FQNEAQ (reference sequence). This CDR3 is 15 amino acids long.

The rearrangement links TRBV2 to TRBJ2-4, with TRBD2 matching over 12 bases. The germline gives CDR1 SNHLY, CDR2 FYNNEI. The CDR3 is 16 residues long. V gave up 2 bases and J gave up 2 bases; unmatched junction bases: 1. CDR3 in amino acids: CASSETSGRSKNIQYF. CDR3 DNA: TGTGCCAGCAGTGAAACTAGCGGGAGGTCCAAAAACATTCAGTACTTC.

The rearrangement uses TRBV7-9 and TRBJ2-1; tentatively, D is TRBD1 or TRBD2 (5 bases each). CDR3 size: 18 residues. V was trimmed by 1 base and J by 0 bases, leaving 16 bases between them. Germline V lookup: CDR1 SEHNR, CDR2 FQNEAQ (reference sequence). CDR3 region: CASSLVKGPEPSYNEQFF. The CDR3 DNA reads TGTGCCAGCAGCTTAGTCAAGGGACCGGAACCCTCCTACAATGAGCAGTTCTTC. Looking up the rest from reference TRBV7-9 and TRBJ2-1 gives the full variable domain: DTGVSQNPRHKITKRGQNVTFRCDPISEHNRLYWYRQTLGQGPEFLTYFQNEAQLEKSRLLSDRFSAERPKGSFSTLEIQRTEQGDSAMYLCASSLVKGPEPSYNEQFFGPGTRLTVL.

The CDR3 DNA sequence: TGCAGTGCTAGAAGGGGGAGCTTGACCCAGTACTTC. As protein: CSARRGSLTQYF. The chain employs TRBV20-1 and TRBJ2-7; possibly TRBD1 for D (6 bases). The J call may be mistaken, given a closer DNA end match to TRBJ2-5. This CDR3 is 12 amino acids long. CDR1 and CDR2 (germline): DFQATT, SNEGSKA (reference sequence).

The V gene is TRBV4-3, the J gene TRBJ1-4; no definite D call. This CDR3 has 15 residues. CDR1 LGHNA and CDR2 YSLEER come from the germline V gene. V lost 4 bases and J 0 bases, leaving 9 bases between the germline ends. The CDR3 protein is CASSPSGATNEKLFF. DNA of the CDR3: TGCGCCAGCAGCCCATCAGGAGCAACTAATGAAAAACTGTTTTTT.

The CDR3 DNA is TGTGCCAGTAGCACCTCCGGGACACTTAATAATTCACCCCTCCACTTT. It codes for CASSTSGTLNNSPLHF. The chain carries TRBV19 and TRBJ1-6; tentative D call: TRBD1 (6 bases). The CDR3 loop spans 16 amino acids. Trimming removed 6 bases from V and 5 bases from J, with 17 bases in between. From germline, CDR1 is LNHDA and CDR2 SQIVND (reference sequence).

This sequence joins TRBV3-1 and TRBJ2-3; D gene unclear. Germline assignment: CDR1 LGHDT and CDR2 YNNKEL (reference sequence). V was trimmed by 3 bases and J by 0 bases, leaving 16 bases between them. This CDR3 is built from 17 residues. The CDR3 sequence is CASSHSSGVGSTDTQYF. CDR3 in DNA: TGTGCCAGCAGCCATTCGAGTGGGGTAGGGAGCACAGATACGCAGTATTTT.

This clonotype was detected ten times or more. The chain combines TRBV7-2 with TRBJ2-7; 7 positions agree with TRBD2. V lost 1 base and J lost 7; bases outside the gene matches: 4. The germline gives CDR1 SGHTA, CDR2 FQGNSA. The CDR3 runs to 13 residues. CDR3 bases: TGTGCCAGCAGCTTAGTTGGGGGGGATGAGCAGTACTTC. Its protein is CASSLVGGDEQYF.

This clonotype was observed a handful of times. The genes are TRBV20-1 and TRBJ2-3; the match to TRBD2 covers 10 bases. The CDR3 runs 16 residues. The V gene end was trimmed by 1 base and the J gene end by 1 base; junction bases not matched to a gene: 5. Germline V gene sequence: CDR1 DFQATT, CDR2 SNEGSKA (reference sequence). DNA for the CDR3: TGCAGTGCTAGAGGACGGACTAGCGGCCGCACAGATACGCAGTATTTT. The encoded protein is CSARGRTSGRTDTQYF.

This clonotype was counted only a few times. The rearrangement joins TRBV4-3 to TRBJ1-5; no definite D call. Germline V gene data show CDR1 as LGHNA and CDR2 as YSLEER. Trimming took off 4 bases at V and 6 bases at J, with 10 bases between the two ends. The CDR3 loop spans 13 amino acids. This chain's CDR3 is CASSPRSGQPQHF. The CDR3 nucleotides read TGCGCCAGCAGCCCCCGGTCGGGTCAGCCCCAGCATTTT.

The chain combines TRBV20-1 with TRBJ1-5; D uncertain. Per germline, CDR1 DFQATT and CDR2 SNEGSKA (reference sequence). The CDR3 runs 13 residues. The V end was cut by 2 bases, the J end by 11 bases, with 16 bases between. CDR3: CSARRPGRQAQHF. The CDR3 region has the DNA TGCAGTGCTAGAAGGCCTGGGAGGCAAGCCCAGCATTTT.

This clonotype was seen a handful of times. The chain links TRBV9 to TRBJ2-3; TRBD2 is a possible D gene (6 bases). Trimming removed 4 bases at V and 4 bases at J, with 13 bases between. The CDR3 is 14 residues long. The V gene's germline CDR1 is SGDLS and CDR2 YYNGEE. The CDR3 DNA is TGTGCCAGCAGCAGACGCGGGGAGGCAGATACGCAGTATTTT. It specifies CASSRRGEADTQYF.

The chain joins TRBV7-2 to TRBJ1-1, with D possibly matching TRBD1 (5 bases). Germline V lookup: CDR1 SGHTA, CDR2 FQGNSA. Between the trimmed V and J ends, which lost 0 bases and 1 base, there was a span of 15 bases. The CDR3 consists of 17 residues. CDR3 sequence (DNA): TGTGCCAGCAGCTTAGCAATTGTTTTGGGACCGAACACTGAAGCTTTCTTT. Translated: CASSLAIVLGPNTEAFF.